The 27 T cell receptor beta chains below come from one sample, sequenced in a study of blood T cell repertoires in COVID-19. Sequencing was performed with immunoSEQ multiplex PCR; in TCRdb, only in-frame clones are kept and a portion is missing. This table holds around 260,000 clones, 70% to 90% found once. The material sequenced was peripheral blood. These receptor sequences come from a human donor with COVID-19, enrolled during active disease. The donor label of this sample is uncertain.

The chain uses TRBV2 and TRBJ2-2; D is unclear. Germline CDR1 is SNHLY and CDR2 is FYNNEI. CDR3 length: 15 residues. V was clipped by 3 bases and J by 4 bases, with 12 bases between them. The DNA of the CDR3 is TGTGCCAGCAGTGAGAAACCCCCGAGCACCGGGGAGCTGTTTTTT. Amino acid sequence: CASSEKPPSTGELFF.

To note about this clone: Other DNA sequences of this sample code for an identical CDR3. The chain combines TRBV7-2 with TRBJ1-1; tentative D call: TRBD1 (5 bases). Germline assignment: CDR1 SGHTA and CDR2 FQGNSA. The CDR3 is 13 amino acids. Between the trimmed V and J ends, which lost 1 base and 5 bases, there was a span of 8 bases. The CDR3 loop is CASSLGGGTEAFF. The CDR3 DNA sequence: TGTGCCAGCAGCTTAGGCGGGGGGACTGAAGCTTTCTTT.

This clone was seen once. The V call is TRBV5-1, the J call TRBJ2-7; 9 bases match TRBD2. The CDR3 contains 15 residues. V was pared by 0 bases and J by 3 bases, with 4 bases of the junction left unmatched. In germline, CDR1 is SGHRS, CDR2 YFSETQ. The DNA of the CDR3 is TGCGCCAGCAGCTTGGAGGCGACTAGCGGCTACGAGCAGTACTTC. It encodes CASSLEATSGYEQYF.

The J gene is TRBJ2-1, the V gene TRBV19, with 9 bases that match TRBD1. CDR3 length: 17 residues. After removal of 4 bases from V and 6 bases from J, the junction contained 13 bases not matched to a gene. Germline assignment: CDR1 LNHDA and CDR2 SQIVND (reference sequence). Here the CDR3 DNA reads TGTGCCAGTAGTACGACCAAACAGGGGGCGGGAGCCAATGAGCAGTTCTTC. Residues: CASSTTKQGAGANEQFF.

The CDR3 protein is CASSFPSGYGTEAFF. CDR3 bases: TGTGCCAGCAGTTTCCCTTCCGGGTACGGCACTGAAGCTTTCTTT. This rearrangement joins TRBV28 to TRBJ1-1; D gene uncertain. Germline V gene data show CDR1 as MDHEN and CDR2 as SYDVKM. The CDR3 covers 15 residues. Trimming shortened V by 3 bases and J by 4 bases, and 15 bases separated the two germline ends.

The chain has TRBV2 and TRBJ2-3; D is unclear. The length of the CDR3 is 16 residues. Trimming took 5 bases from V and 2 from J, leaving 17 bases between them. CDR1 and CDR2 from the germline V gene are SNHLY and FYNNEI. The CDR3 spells CASSTTGLKVTDTQYF. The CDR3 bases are TGTGCCAGCAGTACCACTGGGCTCAAGGTCACAGATACGCAGTATTTT.

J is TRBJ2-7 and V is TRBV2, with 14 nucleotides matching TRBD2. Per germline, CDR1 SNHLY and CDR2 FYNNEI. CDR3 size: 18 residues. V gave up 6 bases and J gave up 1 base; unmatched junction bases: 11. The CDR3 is CASRRAGLAGESSYEQYF. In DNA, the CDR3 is TGTGCCAGCAGGAGGGCGGGACTAGCGGGAGAATCTTCCTACGAGCAGTACTTC.

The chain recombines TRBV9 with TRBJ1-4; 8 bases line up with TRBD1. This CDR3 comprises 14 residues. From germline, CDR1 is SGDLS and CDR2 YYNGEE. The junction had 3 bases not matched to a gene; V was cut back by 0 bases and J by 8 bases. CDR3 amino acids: CASSVGQGMEKLFF. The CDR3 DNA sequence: TGTGCCAGCAGCGTAGGACAGGGGATGGAAAAACTGTTTTTT.

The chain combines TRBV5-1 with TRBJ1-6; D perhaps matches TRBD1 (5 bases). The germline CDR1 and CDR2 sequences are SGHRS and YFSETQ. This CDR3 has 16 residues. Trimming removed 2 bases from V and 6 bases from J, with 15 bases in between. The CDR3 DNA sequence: TGCGCCAGCAGCTTATTTCCCGACAGTACTAATTCACCCCTCCACTTT. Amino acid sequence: CASSLFPDSTNSPLHF.

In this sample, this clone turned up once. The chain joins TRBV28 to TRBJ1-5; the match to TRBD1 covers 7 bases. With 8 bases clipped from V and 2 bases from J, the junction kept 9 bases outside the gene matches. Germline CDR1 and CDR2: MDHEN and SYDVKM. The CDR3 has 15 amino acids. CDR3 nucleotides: TGTGCCAGCTGCCTGAGAGGGGGCGGCAATCAGCCCCAGCATTTT. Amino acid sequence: CASCLRGGGNQPQHF.

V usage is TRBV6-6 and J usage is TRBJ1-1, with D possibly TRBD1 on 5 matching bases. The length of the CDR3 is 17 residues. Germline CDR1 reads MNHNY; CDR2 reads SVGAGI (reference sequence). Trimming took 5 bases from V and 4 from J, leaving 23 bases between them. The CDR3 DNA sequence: TGTGCCAGCAGTCCCAGGATGGGGGAGGGGCAATCCACTGAAGCTTTCTTT. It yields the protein CASSPRMGEGQSTEAFF.

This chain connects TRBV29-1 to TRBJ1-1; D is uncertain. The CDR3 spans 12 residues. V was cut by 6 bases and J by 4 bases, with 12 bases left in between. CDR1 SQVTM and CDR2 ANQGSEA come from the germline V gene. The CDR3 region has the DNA TGCAGCGTAGGCCGCCAGGTCACTGAAGCTTTCTTT. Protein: CSVGRQVTEAFF.

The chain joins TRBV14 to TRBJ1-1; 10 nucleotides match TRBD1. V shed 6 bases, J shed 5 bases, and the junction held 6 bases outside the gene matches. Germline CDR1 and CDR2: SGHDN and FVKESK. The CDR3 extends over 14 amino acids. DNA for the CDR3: TGTGCCAGCAGGACCGGGACAGGGGAGACTGAAGCTTTCTTT. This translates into CASRTGTGETEAFF.

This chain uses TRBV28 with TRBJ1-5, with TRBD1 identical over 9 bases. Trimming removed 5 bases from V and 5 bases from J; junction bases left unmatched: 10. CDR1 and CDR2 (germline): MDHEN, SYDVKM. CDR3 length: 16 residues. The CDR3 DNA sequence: TGTGCCAGCAGTCCCCCGGACAGGGGTAGTTATCAGCCCCAGCATTTT. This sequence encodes CASSPPDRGSYQPQHF.

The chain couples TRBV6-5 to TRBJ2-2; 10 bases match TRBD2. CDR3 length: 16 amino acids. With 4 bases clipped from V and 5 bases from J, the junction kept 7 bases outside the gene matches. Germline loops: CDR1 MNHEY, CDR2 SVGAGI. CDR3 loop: CASSSSGRVYTGELFF. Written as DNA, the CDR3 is TGTGCCAGCAGTTCTAGCGGGAGAGTTTATACCGGGGAGCTGTTTTTT.

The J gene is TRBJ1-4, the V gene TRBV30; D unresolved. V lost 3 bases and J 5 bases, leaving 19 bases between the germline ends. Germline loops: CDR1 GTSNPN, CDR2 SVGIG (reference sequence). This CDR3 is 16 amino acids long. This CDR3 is CAWSQGLGGRNEKLFF. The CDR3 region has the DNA TGTGCCTGGAGCCAAGGACTCGGTGGGCGGAATGAAAAACTGTTTTTT.

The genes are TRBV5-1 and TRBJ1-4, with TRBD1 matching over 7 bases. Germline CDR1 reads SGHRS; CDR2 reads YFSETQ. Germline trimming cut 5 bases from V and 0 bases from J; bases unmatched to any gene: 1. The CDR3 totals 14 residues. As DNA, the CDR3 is TGCGCCAGCAGGACAGGGTCAACTAATGAAAAACTGTTTTTT. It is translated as CASRTGSTNEKLFF. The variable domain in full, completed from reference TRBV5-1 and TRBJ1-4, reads KAGVTQTPRYLIKTRGQQVTLSCSPISGHRSVSWYQQTPGQGLQFLFEYFSETQRNKGNFPGRFSGRQFSNSRSEMNVSTLELGDSALYLCASRTGSTNEKLFFGSGTQLSVL.

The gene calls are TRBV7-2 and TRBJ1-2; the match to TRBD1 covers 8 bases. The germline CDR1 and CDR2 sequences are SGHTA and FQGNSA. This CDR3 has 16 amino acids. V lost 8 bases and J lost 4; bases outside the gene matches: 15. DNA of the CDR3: TGTGCCAGCTCTCCAAGGGGCACAGGGGGGATCTATGGCTACACCTTC. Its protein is CASSPRGTGGIYGYTF.

The CDR3 protein is CARPRRNTEAFF. CDR3 coding DNA: TGTGCCCGGCCAAGGAGGAACACTGAAGCTTTCTTT. The genes are TRBV30 and TRBJ1-1; D not certain. The CDR3 spans 12 residues. Trimming took off 8 bases at V and 1 base at J, with 11 bases between the two ends. Germline loops: CDR1 GTSNPN, CDR2 SVGIG (reference sequence).

In DNA form, the CDR3 reads TGTGCCAGCAGCTCTGGGACTGTGGGGATAGGGCCCCAGCATTTT. Translation gives CASSSGTVGIGPQHF. The V call is TRBV27, the J call TRBJ1-5; a possible D gene is TRBD1 (5 bases). Germline CDR1 MNHEY, CDR2 SMNVEV (reference sequence). This CDR3 has 15 amino acids. The ends were cut back, 6 bases at V and 9 bases at J, with 21 bases in the middle.

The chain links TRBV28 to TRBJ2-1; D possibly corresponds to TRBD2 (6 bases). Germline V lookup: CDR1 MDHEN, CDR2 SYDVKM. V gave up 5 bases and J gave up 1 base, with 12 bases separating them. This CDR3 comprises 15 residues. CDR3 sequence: CASSPSGYSYNEQFF. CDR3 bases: TGTGCCAGCAGTCCCAGCGGGTATTCCTACAATGAGCAGTTCTTC.

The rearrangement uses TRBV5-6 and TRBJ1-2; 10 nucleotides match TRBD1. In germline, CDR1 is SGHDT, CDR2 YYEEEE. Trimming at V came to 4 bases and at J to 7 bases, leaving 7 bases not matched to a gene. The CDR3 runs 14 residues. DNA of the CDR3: TGTGCCAGCAGCCTAGGGACAGGGGTAGGTGGCTACACCTTC. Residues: CASSLGTGVGGYTF.

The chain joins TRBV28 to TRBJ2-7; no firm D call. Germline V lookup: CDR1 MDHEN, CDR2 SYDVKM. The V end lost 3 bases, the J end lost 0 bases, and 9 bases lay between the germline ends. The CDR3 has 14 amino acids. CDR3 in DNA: TGTGCCAGCAGTTTCCTCGCAGGCTCCTACGAGCAGTACTTC. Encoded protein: CASSFLAGSYEQYF.

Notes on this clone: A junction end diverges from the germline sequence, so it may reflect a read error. DNA of the CDR3: TGCAACGTTGAAGATGGCGTAATAGACAGGAAAGGGCTGAACTATGGCTACACCTTC. This codes for CNVEDGVIDRKGLNYGYTF. This chain joins TRBV29-1 and TRBJ1-2, with TRBD1 as a possible D gene (6 bases). The CDR3 length is 19 residues. Germline-derived CDR1 and CDR2 are SQVTM and ANQGSEA.

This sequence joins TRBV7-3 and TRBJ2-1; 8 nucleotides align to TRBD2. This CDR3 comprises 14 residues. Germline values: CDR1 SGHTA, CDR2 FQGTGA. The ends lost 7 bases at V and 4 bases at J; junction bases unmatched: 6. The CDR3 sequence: CASTPGLGYNEQFF. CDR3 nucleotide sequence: TGTGCCAGCACGCCGGGACTAGGATACAATGAGCAGTTCTTC. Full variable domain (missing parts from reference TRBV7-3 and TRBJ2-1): GAGVSQTPSNKVTEKGKYVELRCDPISGHTALYWYRQSLGQGPEFLIYFQGTGAADDSGLPNDRFFAVRPEGSVSTLKIQRTERGDSAVYLCASTPGLGYNEQFFGPGTRLTVL.

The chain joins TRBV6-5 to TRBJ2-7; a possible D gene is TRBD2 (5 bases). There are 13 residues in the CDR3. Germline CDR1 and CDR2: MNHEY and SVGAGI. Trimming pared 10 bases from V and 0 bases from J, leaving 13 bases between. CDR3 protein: CATTSRSSYEQYF. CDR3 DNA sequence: TGTGCCACCACTAGTAGGAGCTCCTACGAGCAGTACTTC.

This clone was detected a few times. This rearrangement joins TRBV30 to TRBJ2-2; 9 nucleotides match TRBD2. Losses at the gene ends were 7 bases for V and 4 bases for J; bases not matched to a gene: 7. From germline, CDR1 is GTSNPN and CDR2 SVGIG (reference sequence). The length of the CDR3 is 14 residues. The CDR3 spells CASGAGGFTGELFF. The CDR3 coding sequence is TGTGCCTCAGGGGCGGGAGGGTTCACCGGGGAGCTGTTTTTT.